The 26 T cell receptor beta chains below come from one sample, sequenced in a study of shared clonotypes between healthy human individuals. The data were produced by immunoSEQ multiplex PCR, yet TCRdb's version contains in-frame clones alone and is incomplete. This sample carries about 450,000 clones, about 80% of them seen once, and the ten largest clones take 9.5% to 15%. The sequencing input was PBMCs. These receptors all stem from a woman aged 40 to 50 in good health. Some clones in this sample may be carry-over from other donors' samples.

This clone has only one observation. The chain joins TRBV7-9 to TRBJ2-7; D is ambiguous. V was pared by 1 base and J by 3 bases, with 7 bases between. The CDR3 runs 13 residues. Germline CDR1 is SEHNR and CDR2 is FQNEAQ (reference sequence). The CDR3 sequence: CASSLVMDYEQYF. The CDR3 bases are TGTGCCAGCAGCTTAGTGATGGACTACGAGCAGTACTTC.

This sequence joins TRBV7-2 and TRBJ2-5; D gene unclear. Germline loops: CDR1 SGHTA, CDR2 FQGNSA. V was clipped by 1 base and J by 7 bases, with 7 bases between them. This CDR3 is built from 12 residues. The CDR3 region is CASSLESPTQYF. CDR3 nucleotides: TGTGCCAGCAGCTTAGAGTCCCCGACCCAGTACTTC.

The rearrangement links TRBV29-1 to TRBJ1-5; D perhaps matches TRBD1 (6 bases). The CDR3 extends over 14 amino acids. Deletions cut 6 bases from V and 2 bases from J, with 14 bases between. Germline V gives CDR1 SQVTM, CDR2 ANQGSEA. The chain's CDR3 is CSVRTDSGNQPQHF. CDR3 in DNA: TGCAGCGTCCGGACAGACTCGGGCAATCAGCCCCAGCATTTT.

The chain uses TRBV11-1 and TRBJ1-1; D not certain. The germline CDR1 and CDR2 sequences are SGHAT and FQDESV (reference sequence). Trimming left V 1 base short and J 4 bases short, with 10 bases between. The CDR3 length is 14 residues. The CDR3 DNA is TGTGCCAGCAGCTTAGAAGTCCAGAGCACTGAAGCTTTCTTT. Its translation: CASSLEVQSTEAFF.

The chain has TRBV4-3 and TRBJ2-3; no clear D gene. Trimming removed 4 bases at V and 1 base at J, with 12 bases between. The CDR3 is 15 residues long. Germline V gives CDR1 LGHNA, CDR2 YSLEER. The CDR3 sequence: CASSPPGSGTDTQYF. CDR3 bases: TGCGCCAGCAGCCCCCCCGGCAGTGGCACAGATACGCAGTATTTT.

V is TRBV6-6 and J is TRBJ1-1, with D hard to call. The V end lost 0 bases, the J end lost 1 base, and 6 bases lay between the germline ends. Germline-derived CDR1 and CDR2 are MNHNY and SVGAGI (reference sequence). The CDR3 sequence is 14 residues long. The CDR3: CASSYSRENTEAFF. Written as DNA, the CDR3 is TGTGCCAGCAGTTACTCGCGGGAGAACACTGAAGCTTTCTTT.

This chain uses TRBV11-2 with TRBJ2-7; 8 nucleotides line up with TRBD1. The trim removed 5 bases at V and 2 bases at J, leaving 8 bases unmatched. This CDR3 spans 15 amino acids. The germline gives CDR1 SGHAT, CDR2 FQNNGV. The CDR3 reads CASSLRTGNTYEQYF. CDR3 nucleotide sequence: TGTGCCAGCAGCCTACGGACAGGGAACACCTACGAGCAGTACTTC. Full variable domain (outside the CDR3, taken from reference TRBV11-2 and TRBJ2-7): EAGVAQSPRYKIIEKRQSVAFWCNPISGHATLYWYQQILGQGPKLLIQFQNNGVVDDSQLPKDRFSAERLKGVDSTLKIQPAKLEDSAVYLCASSLRTGNTYEQYFGPGTRLTVT.

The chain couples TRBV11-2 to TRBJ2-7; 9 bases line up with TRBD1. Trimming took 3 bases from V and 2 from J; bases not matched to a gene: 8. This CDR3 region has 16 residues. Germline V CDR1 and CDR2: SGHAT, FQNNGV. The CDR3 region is CASSFQPGQGTYEQYF. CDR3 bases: TGTGCCAGCAGCTTTCAACCGGGACAGGGCACCTACGAGCAGTACTTC.

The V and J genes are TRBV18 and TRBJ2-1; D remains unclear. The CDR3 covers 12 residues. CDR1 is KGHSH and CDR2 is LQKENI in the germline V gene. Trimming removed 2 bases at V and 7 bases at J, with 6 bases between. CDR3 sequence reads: CASSPEVNEQFF. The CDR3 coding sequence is TGTGCCAGCTCACCAGAGGTTAATGAGCAGTTCTTC.

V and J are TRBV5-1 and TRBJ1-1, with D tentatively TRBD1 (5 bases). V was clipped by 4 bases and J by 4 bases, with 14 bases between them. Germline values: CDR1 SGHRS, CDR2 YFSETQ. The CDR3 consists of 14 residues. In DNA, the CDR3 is TGCGCCAGCAGCCAGGACGCAGGGAGCACTGAAGCTTTCTTT. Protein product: CASSQDAGSTEAFF.

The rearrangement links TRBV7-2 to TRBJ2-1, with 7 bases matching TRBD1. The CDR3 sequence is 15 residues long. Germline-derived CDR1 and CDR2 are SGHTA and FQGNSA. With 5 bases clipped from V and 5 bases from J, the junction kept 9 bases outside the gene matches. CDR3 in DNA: TGTGCCAGCAGCCCGGGGACAGATCCAGACAATGAGCAGTTCTTC. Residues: CASSPGTDPDNEQFF.

CDR3 loop: CASCDRGGTEAFF. In DNA form, the CDR3 reads TGTGCCAGCTGCGACAGGGGTGGAACTGAAGCTTTCTTT. The V gene is TRBV5-6, the J gene TRBJ1-1; 8 bases agree with TRBD1. Germline V CDR1 and CDR2: SGHDT, YYEEEE. The V and J ends lost 7 bases and 5 bases, in that order; junction bases with no gene match: 7. The CDR3 runs 13 residues.

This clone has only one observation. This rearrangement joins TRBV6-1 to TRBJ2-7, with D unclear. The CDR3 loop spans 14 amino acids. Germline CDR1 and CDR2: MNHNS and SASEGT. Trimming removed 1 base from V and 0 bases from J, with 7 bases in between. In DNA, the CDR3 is TGTGCCAGCAGTGAAGGTGACCCCTCCTACGAGCAGTACTTC. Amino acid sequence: CASSEGDPSYEQYF.

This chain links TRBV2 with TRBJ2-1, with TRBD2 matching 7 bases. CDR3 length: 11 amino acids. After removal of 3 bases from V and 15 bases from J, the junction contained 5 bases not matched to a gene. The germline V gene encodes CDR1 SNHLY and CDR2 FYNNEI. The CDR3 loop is CASSEGGSLFF. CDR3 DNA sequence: TGTGCCAGCAGTGAGGGCGGGAGTCTGTTCTTC.

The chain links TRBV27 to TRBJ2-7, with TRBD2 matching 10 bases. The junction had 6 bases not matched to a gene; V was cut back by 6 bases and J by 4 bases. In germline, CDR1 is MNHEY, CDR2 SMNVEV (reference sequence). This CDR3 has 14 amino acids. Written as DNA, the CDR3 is TGTGCCAGCAGCCCGGGACTAGCGCCTTACGAGCAGTACTTC. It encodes CASSPGLAPYEQYF.

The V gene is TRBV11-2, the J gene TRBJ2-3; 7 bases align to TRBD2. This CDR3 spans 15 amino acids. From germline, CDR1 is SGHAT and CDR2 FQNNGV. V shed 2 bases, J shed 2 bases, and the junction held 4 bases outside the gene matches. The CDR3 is CASSLLRGTTDTQYF. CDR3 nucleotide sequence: TGTGCCAGCAGCTTATTGCGGGGGACCACAGATACGCAGTATTTT.

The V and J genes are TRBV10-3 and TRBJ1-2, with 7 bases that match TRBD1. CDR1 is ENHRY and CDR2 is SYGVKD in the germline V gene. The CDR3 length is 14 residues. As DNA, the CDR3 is TGTGCATCGGGGGGACAGCGCCTCAACTATGGCTACACCTTC. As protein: CASGGQRLNYGYTF.

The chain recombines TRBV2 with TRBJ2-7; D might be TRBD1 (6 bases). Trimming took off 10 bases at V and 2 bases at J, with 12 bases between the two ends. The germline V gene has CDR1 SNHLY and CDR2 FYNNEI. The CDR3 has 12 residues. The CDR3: CAIRTDTYEQYF. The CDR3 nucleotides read TGTGCCATACGGACAGACACCTACGAGCAGTACTTC.

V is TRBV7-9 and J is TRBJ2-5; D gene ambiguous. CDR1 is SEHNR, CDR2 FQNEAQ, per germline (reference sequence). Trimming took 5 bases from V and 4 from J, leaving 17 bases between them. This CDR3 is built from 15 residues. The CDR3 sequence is CASSNQNRIPETQYF. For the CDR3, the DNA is TGTGCCAGCAGCAATCAAAACAGAATCCCAGAGACCCAGTACTTC.

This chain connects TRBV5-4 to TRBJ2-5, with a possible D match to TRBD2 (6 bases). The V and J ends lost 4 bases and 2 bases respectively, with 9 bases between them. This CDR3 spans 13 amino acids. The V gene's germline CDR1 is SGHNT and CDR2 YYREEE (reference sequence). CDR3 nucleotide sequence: TGTGCCAGCAGCCCCCGGGGGCAAGAGACCCAGTACTTC. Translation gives CASSPRGQETQYF.

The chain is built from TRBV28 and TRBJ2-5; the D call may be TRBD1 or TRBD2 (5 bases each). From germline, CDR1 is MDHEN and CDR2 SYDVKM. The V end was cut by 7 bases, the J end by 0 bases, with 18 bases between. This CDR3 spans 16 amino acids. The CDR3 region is CASTPLGAVYQETQYF. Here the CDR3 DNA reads TGTGCCAGCACCCCTCTCGGGGCAGTGTACCAAGAGACCCAGTACTTC. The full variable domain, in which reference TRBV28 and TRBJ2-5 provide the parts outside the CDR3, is DVKVTQSSRYLVKRTGEKVFLECVQDMDHENMFWYRQDPGLGLRLIYFSYDVKMKEKGDIPEGYSVSREKKERFSLILESASTNQTSMYLCASTPLGAVYQETQYFGPGTRLLVL.

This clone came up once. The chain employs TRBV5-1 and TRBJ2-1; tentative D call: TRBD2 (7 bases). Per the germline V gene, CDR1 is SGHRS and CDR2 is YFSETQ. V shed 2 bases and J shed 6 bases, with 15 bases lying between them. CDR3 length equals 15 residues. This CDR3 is CASSFLGGQGNEQFF. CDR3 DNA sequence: TGCGCCAGCAGCTTTCTCGGGGGGCAAGGCAATGAGCAGTTCTTC.

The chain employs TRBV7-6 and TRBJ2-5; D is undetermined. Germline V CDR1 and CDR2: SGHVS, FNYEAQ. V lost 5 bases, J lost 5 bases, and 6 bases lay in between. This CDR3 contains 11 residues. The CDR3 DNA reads TGTGCCAGCAGCCCTAGTGAGACCCAGTACTTC. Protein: CASSPSETQYF.

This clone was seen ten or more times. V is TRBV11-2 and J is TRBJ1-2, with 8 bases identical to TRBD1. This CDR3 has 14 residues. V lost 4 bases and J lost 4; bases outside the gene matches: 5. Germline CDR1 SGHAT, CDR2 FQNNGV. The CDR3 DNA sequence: TGTGCCAGCAGCTCAGCAGGGGGCGGCTATGGCTACACCTTC. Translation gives CASSSAGGGYGYTF.

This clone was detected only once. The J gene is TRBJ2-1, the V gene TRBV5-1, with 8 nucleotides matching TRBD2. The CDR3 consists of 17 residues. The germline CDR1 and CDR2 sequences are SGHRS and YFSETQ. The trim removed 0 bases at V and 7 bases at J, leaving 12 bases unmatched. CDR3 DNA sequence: TGCGCCAGCAGCTTGGCCCGAGCGGGAGTCCAAAATAATGAGCAGTTCTTC. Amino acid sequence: CASSLARAGVQNNEQFF.

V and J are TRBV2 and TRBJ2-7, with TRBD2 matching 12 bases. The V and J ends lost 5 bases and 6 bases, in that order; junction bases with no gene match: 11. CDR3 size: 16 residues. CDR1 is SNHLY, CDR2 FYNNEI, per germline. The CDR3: CASSRLAGELGREQYF. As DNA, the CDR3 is TGTGCCAGCAGTCGACTAGCGGGAGAATTGGGACGCGAGCAGTACTTC.